This T cell receptor (beta chain) was profiled in a study of T cell responses to AZD1222 COVID-19 vaccine. Study-wide results and limits: Regions 160-218 and 743-854 dominated among vaccine-associated CD4 TCRs spanning spike. Donor demographics were predominantly white British with a female majority; clonal diversity may be underestimated. The study identified only 6 or 7 AZD1222 recipients as seropositive at baseline.

Clones were sequenced by immunoSEQ multiplex PCR, and TCRdb holds only the in-frame ones, with some missing. Of 100,000 to 150,000 clones in the sample, just over 85% were seen once. As concerns this clone: The antigen is undetermined.

Germline V CDR1 and CDR2: MDHEN, SYDVKM. V lost 2 bases, J lost 7 bases, and 4 bases stayed unmatched. This CDR3 is 15 amino acids long. The V and J genes are TRBV28 and TRBJ1-6; 8 bases agree with TRBD1. Sequenced here: peripheral blood, sampled 28 days after the second AZD1222 dose. The sequence was collected from an adult who received the AZD1222 COVID-19 vaccine. The CDR3 nucleotides read TGTGCCAGCAGTTTACCGGACAGGGAGAATTCACCCCTCCACTTT. Its translation is CASSLPDRENSPLHF.